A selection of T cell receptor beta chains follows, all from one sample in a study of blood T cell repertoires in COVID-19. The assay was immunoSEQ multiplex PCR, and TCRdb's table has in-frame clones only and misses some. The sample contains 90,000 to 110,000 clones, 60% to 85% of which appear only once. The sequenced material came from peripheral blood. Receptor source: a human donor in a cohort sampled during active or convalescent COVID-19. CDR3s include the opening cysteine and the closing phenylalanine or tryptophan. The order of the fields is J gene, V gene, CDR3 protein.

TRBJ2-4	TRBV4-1	CASSQDLALAAKNIQYF
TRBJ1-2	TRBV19	CASSMTRTGSYGYTF
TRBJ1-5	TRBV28	CASSLGQNQPQHF
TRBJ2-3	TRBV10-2	CASSPRLAGGGHTQYF
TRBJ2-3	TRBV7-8	CASSFGLAGVTTDTQYF
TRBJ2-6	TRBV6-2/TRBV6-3	CASRPPGGFGANVLTF
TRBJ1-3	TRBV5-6	CASSYYSTGATLGNTIYF
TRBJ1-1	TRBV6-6	CASIGQMNTEAFF
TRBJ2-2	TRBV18	CASSPTDRSYTGELFF
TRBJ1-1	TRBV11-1	CASSSYTEAFF
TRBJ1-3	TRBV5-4	CASSTGQGLKDIYF
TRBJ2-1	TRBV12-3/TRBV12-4	CASNPSGGYEQFF
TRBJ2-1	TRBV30	CAWRVMGGPREQFF
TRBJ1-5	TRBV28	CASSAGFGSNQPQHF
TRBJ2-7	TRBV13	CASSLWDLSSYEQYF
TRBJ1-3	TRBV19	CASRLTGLVAGNTIYF
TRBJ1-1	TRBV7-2	CASSLRAQKIGVAFF
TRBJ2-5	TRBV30	CALSTSRHQETQYF
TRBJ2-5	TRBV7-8	CASSLAWQVQETQYF
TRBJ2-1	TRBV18	CASSTTPSGSYNEQFF
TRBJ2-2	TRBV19	CASSSGAGVIGELFF
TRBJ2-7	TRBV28	CASSIPGQGWGEQYF
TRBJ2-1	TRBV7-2	CASRPRLAGDNEQFF
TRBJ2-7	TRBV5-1	CASSPALENEQYF
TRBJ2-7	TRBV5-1	CASSSQGYEQYF
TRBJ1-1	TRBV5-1	CASSLEIRTANTEAFF
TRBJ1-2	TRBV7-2	CASSLRANYGYTF
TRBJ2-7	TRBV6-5	CASSYSDSGQGYEQYF
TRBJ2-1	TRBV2	CASNSGLAGNEQFF
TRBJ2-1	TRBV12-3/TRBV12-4	CASSSSGNEQFF
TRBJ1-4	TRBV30	CAWSVRWGTGGQNEKLFF
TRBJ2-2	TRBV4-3	CASGRQGARNTGELFF
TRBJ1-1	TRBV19	CASMGTGGVREAFF
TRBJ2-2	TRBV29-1	CSVISGGSGGELFF
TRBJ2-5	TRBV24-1	CATSRGSQETQYF
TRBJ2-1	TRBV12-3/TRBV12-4	CASSTTLVSTFF
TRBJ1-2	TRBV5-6	CASSETGGNYGYTF
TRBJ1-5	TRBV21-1	CASSTDRGRRQPQHF
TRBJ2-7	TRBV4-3	CASSQGVPAGGYEQYF
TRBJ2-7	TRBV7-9	CASSPPAAPGEQYF
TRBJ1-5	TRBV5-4	CASSSGFDQPQHF
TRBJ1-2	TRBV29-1	CSVDPAGGKGYTF
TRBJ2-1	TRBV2	CASIGLADSYNEQFF
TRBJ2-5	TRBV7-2	CASSLIAGGETQYF
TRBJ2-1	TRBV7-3	CASRVGSGSLEGQFF
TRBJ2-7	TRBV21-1	CASSKVEPTEPYEQYF